Following are 15 T cell receptor beta chains from one sample sequenced in a study of tumor-infiltrating lymphocytes in primary liver carcinoma. Unsorted whole blood served as the source of blood RNA, and germline DNA was extracted as well. Constant-region priming of around 500 ng total RNA yielded TCR beta cDNA. TCR beta libraries came from three nested multiplex PCR rounds using slightly modified ARM-PCR. TRBV1-TRBV30 forward and Cbeta reverse primers drove the first two roughly 9-cycle rounds. TCRdb independently ran MiXCR on the multiplex PCR reads; one entry per CDR3 protein. Here the sample spans some 320,000 distinct CDR3 sequences, over 55% being singletons. Sequenced sample: peripheral blood. Source of these receptors: a man aged 40-55 years with primary liver carcinoma and hepatitis B virus infection.

In regard to this clonotype: A much larger clone is a single base away; this may be a read error. The rearrangement links TRBV6-2 or TRBV6-3 to TRBJ1-5; tentative D call: TRBD1 (6 bases). The CDR3 runs to 14 residues. CDR1 is MNHEY and CDR2 is SVGEGT in the germline V gene. Trimming pared 6 bases from V and 12 bases from J, leaving 21 bases between. The CDR3 is CASRSGTQVGHQHF. The CDR3 bases are TGTGCCAGCAGAAGTGGGACACAGGTTGGTCACCAGCATTTT.

This clonotype occurred many times. The genes are TRBV12-3 or TRBV12-4 and TRBJ2-7, with D possibly matching TRBD1 (6 bases). Trimming stripped 2 bases from V and 1 base from J, with 15 bases between. The CDR3 sequence is 16 residues long. The CDR3 here is CASSLWGQGRSYEQYF. CDR3 bases: TGTGCCAGCAGTTTATGGGGGCAAGGGAGATCCTACGAGCAGTACTTC.

The chain uses TRBV10-3 and TRBJ2-6; D is ambiguous. This CDR3 contains 14 residues. The germline V gene encodes CDR1 ENHRY and CDR2 SYGVKD. With 3 bases removed from V and 0 bases from J, the gap between germline ends came to 3 bases. The CDR3 nucleotides read TGTGCCATCAGTGAATCCTCTGGGGCCAACGTCCTGACTTTC. The encoded protein is CAISESSGANVLTF.

The chain is built from TRBV5-1 and TRBJ1-1, with 7 bases fitting TRBD1. Trimming at V came to 3 bases and at J to 0 bases, leaving 8 bases not matched to a gene. The CDR3 consists of 16 residues. Germline CDR1 and CDR2: SGHRS and YFSETQ. The CDR3 spells CASSSVDRGLNTEAFF. DNA of the CDR3: TGCGCCAGCAGCTCGGTCGATAGGGGGCTGAACACTGAAGCTTTCTTT.

Of note for this clonotype: One end of the junction fails to match germline, which may point to a read error. CDR3 in DNA: TGTGCCAGCAGCTTAGATCAGGATAGTGGGCGTGAGCATTCCTTC. It yields the protein CASSLDQDSGREHSF. The chain couples TRBV11-3 to TRBJ2-1; D gene unclear. The CDR3 has 15 amino acids. Germline V gene lookup returns CDR1 SGHNT and CDR2 YENEEA.

V and J are TRBV28 and TRBJ1-1; D not resolved. The CDR3 sequence is 14 residues long. The germline CDR1 and CDR2 sequences are MDHEN and SYDVKM. V was trimmed by 5 bases and J by 0 bases, leaving 10 bases between them. The chain's CDR3 is CASSPRVLNTEAFF. CDR3 DNA sequence: TGTGCCAGCAGTCCCCGGGTTTTGAACACTGAAGCTTTCTTT.

Of note for this clonotype: At one end the junction does not follow the germline gene, possibly because of a read error. This rearrangement joins TRBV7-8 to TRBJ2-7; TRBD1 matches at 10 bases. The length of the CDR3 is 15 residues. CDR1 and CDR2 from the germline V gene are SGHVS and FQNEAQ. The CDR3 loop is CVSSLRTGGIYEQYF. CDR3 sequence (DNA): TGTGTCAGCAGCCTCCGGACAGGGGGTATCTACGAGCAGTACTTC.

The genes are TRBV20-1 and TRBJ2-1; D may be TRBD2 (7 bases). V was shortened by 1 base and J by 4 bases, with 14 bases between the two germline ends. Germline V CDR1 and CDR2: DFQATT, SNEGSKA (reference sequence). The CDR3 runs to 15 residues. The CDR3 DNA follows: TGCAGTGCTAGAGGGGGGCGGGAGAGGTACAATGAGCAGTTCTTC. It translates to CSARGGRERYNEQFF.

Points on this clonotype: One junction end does not reproduce the germline sequence, and a read error may be involved. V is TRBV6-1 and J is TRBJ1-2; tentatively, D is TRBD1 (6 bases). CDR1 is MNHNS and CDR2 is SASEGT in the germline V gene. The CDR3 totals 15 residues. Here the CDR3 reads CTSSDYRGQNHGYTF. CDR3 nucleotides: TGTACCAGCAGTGACTATCGGGGGCAAAACCATGGCTACACCTTC.

To note about this clonotype: This sequence may be a read error, since a much larger clone differs from it by one base. This sequence joins TRBV29-1 and TRBJ2-1; no reliable D call. CDR3 length equals 12 residues. Germline values: CDR1 SQVTM, CDR2 ANQGSEA. V was clipped by 0 bases and J by 9 bases, with 9 bases between them. DNA of the CDR3: TGCAGCGTTGAAGATGTGAGAAGTGAGCAGTTCTTC. Its translation: CSVEDVRSEQFF.

This clonotype was counted at least ten times. The chain employs TRBV29-1 and TRBJ2-3, with 9 positions matching TRBD2. CDR3 size: 14 residues. Germline loops: CDR1 SQVTM, CDR2 ANQGSEA. Trimming removed 4 bases from V and 7 bases from J; junction bases left unmatched: 9. The CDR3 DNA reads as TGCAGCGTTGTGGCGGGAGGGGGCGGAAATACGCAGTATTTT. This encodes CSVVAGGGGNTQYF.

The V and J genes are TRBV19 and TRBJ2-3; D remains unclear. Deletions cut 5 bases from V and 1 base from J, with 10 bases between. From germline, CDR1 is LNHDA and CDR2 SQIVND (reference sequence). The length of the CDR3 is 14 residues. The CDR3 sequence: CASSRRMGTDTQYF. The CDR3 DNA is TGTGCCAGTAGTCGCAGAATGGGCACAGATACGCAGTATTTT.

V gene TRBV6-5 combines with J gene TRBJ2-7; D is uncertain. The CDR3 contains 13 residues. V lost 6 bases and J lost 7, with 16 bases in between. Germline lookup yields CDR1 MNHEY and CDR2 SVGAGI. The CDR3 DNA sequence: TGTGCCAGCAGCTGCGAACAGTACACGGAGCAGTACTTC. Its protein is CASSCEQYTEQYF.

In this sample, this clonotype turned up once. The J gene is TRBJ1-2, the V gene TRBV7-2, with D maybe TRBD1 (5 bases). This CDR3 region has 13 residues. The V gene's germline CDR1 is SGHTA and CDR2 FQGNSA. The V end lost 4 bases, the J end lost 7 bases, and 13 bases lay between the germline ends. CDR3: CASSSTDYGGYTF. As DNA, the CDR3 is TGTGCCAGCAGCTCGACAGATTACGGTGGCTACACCTTC.

The rearrangement uses TRBV7-9 and TRBJ1-2, with D unresolved. Trimming pared 8 bases from V and 6 bases from J, leaving 16 bases between. From germline, CDR1 is SEHNR and CDR2 FQNEAQ (reference sequence). The CDR3 length is 13 residues. CDR3 nucleotide sequence: TGTGCCAGCGGAAAGAGGGAGGAGAATGGCTACACCTTC. Translating gives CASGKREENGYTF.